A single sample is the source of the 30 T cell receptor beta chains below, sequenced in a study of identical twins. TCRdb redid the calling of the 5' RACE reads with MiXCR, one entry per CDR3 protein. The sample lists about 240,000 distinct CDR3 sequences, 10% to 13% occurring once. The sequenced sample was memory T cells sorted from blood. These receptors were taken from a man aged 50 to 59 in good health.

V usage is TRBV29-1 and J usage is TRBJ2-7; TRBD2 is a possible D gene (6 bases). The CDR3 is 12 residues long. Germline lookup yields CDR1 SQVTM and CDR2 ANQGSEA. V was shortened by 7 bases and J by 3 bases, with 13 bases between the two germline ends. The CDR3 DNA follows: TGCAGCGCCCTGACTAGTGTCTACGAGCAGTACTTC. Protein product: CSALTSVYEQYF.

This chain links TRBV6-1 with TRBJ2-3; D might be TRBD2 (6 bases). V shed 8 bases and J shed 6 bases, with 6 bases lying between them. Germline V gene sequence: CDR1 MNHNS, CDR2 SASEGT. The CDR3 covers 10 residues. The CDR3 spells CASGGDTQYF. Here the CDR3 DNA reads TGTGCCAGCGGAGGGGATACGCAGTATTTT.

Many counts were recorded for this clonotype. V gene TRBV5-1 combines with J gene TRBJ2-2; possible D gene TRBD1, 5 bases. The CDR3 sequence is 16 residues long. The V and J ends lost 0 bases and 2 bases respectively, with 11 bases between them. Looked up from germline, CDR1 is SGHRS and CDR2 is YFSETQ. CDR3 DNA: TGCGCCAGCAGCTTGGCCCGGACACTAAACACCGGGGAGCTGTTTTTT. It codes for CASSLARTLNTGELFF. The full variable domain, its missing parts supplied by reference TRBV5-1 and TRBJ2-2, is KAGVTQTPRYLIKTRGQQVTLSCSPISGHRSVSWYQQTPGQGLQFLFEYFSETQRNKGNFPGRFSGRQFSNSRSEMNVSTLELGDSALYLCASSLARTLNTGELFFGEGSRLTVL.

As regards this clonotype: The junction departs from germline at one end; a sequencing error may be responsible. V is TRBV14 and J is TRBJ1-2; maybe TRBD1 (5 bases). The CDR3 sequence is 15 residues long. Germline loops: CDR1 SGHDN, CDR2 FVKESK. The CDR3 DNA reads TGTGCCAGCAGCCCCCTGGGAGGGGAGGACTATGGCTACCCCTTC. Amino acids: CASSPLGGEDYGYPF.

This clonotype has only a few counts. The chain couples TRBV19 to TRBJ1-5, with a weak D call TRBD1 (6 bases). This CDR3 comprises 15 residues. V lost 5 bases to trimming and J lost 2 bases, with 13 bases between them. The germline V gene has CDR1 LNHDA and CDR2 SQIVND (reference sequence). This chain's CDR3 is CASSASGAGNQPQHF. The CDR3 bases are TGTGCCAGTAGTGCTTCAGGGGCGGGCAATCAGCCCCAGCATTTT.

Ten or more counts support this clonotype. This rearrangement joins TRBV6-2 or TRBV6-3 to TRBJ2-7; 7 bases match TRBD1. Germline V gene lookup returns CDR1 MNHEY and CDR2 SVGEGT. The CDR3 is made up of 16 amino acids. The V segment lost 7 bases and the J segment 3 bases; nucleotides outside the gene matches: 15. CDR3 DNA: TGTGCCAGCACCGGGACAGACCATACTACGAACTACGAGCAGTACTTC. Its protein is CASTGTDHTTNYEQYF.

This clonotype has at least ten counts. This rearrangement joins TRBV20-1 to TRBJ2-1, with 7 nucleotides matching TRBD2. Germline assignment: CDR1 DFQATT and CDR2 SNEGSKA (reference sequence). With 0 bases clipped from V and 0 bases from J, the junction kept 5 bases outside the gene matches. CDR3 length equals 16 residues. The CDR3 here is CSAREVGGASYNEQFF. The CDR3 coding sequence is TGCAGTGCTAGAGAGGTGGGAGGGGCCTCCTACAATGAGCAGTTCTTC.

This clonotype has ten or more counts. The chain is built from TRBV6-1 and TRBJ1-4, with no clear D. With 7 bases removed from V and 8 bases from J, the gap between germline ends came to 14 bases. Germline-derived CDR1 and CDR2 are MNHNS and SASEGT. The CDR3 has 13 residues. For the CDR3, the DNA is TGTGCCAGCACTAAAGGGTTGAAGGAAAAACTGTTTTTT. This gives the protein CASTKGLKEKLFF.

The J gene is TRBJ2-3, the V gene TRBV20-1; D possibly matches TRBD1 or TRBD2 (5 bases each). Germline CDR1 is DFQATT and CDR2 is SNEGSKA (reference sequence). V was shortened by 5 bases and J by 6 bases, with 21 bases between the two germline ends. The CDR3 covers 15 residues. The CDR3 loop is CSAGSWGPRSDTQYF. The CDR3 nucleotides are TGCAGTGCTGGGAGCTGGGGACCCCGCTCGGATACGCAGTATTTT.

This clonotype was found many times. The chain couples TRBV7-9 to TRBJ1-2; D uncertain. The V end lost 4 bases, the J end lost 4 bases, and 16 bases lay between the germline ends. CDR1 and CDR2 (germline): SEHNR, FQNEAQ (reference sequence). The CDR3 has 15 amino acids. The CDR3 is CASSSPLLDPYGYTF. The DNA of the CDR3 is TGTGCCAGCAGCTCCCCACTGTTAGATCCCTATGGCTACACCTTC.

This clonotype was counted a few times. The chain couples TRBV7-8 to TRBJ2-3; D remains unclear. This CDR3 is built from 12 residues. CDR1 and CDR2 from the germline V gene are SGHVS and FQNEAQ. V was cut by 0 bases and J by 12 bases, with 10 bases left in between. The CDR3 here is CASSLALGFQYF. Here the CDR3 DNA reads TGTGCCAGCAGCTTAGCGCTTGGCTTTCAGTATTTT.

This clonotype was picked up a small number of times. The rearrangement uses TRBV7-2 and TRBJ2-7, with 9 bases fitting TRBD2. From germline, CDR1 is SGHTA and CDR2 FQGNSA. The J segment lost 1 base and the V segment lost 2 bases, leaving 12 bases of the junction unmatched. The CDR3 is made up of 18 amino acids. The CDR3 nucleotides are TGTGCCAGCAGCTTATCGGCTAGCGGGATTGGTCGTTCCTACGAGCAGTACTTC. Translating it yields CASSLSASGIGRSYEQYF.

The chain has TRBV6-5 and TRBJ1-2, with 9 bases lining up with TRBD1. CDR3 length equals 16 residues. V trimming: 4 bases; J trimming: 8 bases; junction bases outside the gene matches: 14. Germline V gene lookup returns CDR1 MNHEY and CDR2 SVGAGI. In DNA, the CDR3 is TGTGCCAGCAGTTCCAACGGACAGGGGACCTTCGGGGGCTACACCTTC. Encoded protein: CASSSNGQGTFGGYTF.

This clonotype was counted at least ten times. The CDR3 is CASSLVGDEQYF. In DNA, the CDR3 is TGTGCCAGCAGCTTAGTGGGAGACGAGCAGTACTTC. The V gene is TRBV7-2, the J gene TRBJ2-7, with D maybe TRBD2 (5 bases). Deletions cut 1 base from V and 5 bases from J, with 6 bases between. Germline CDR1 reads SGHTA; CDR2 reads FQGNSA. The CDR3 extends over 12 amino acids.

Concerning this clonotype itself: In this CDR3 the conserved last residue, phenylalanine or tryptophan, is missing, so a read error is likely. The chain links TRBV20-1 to TRBJ2-1; D is perhaps TRBD2 (6 bases). V was trimmed by 6 bases and J by 9 bases, leaving 12 bases between them. CDR3 length: 11 residues. The germline CDR1 and CDR2 sequences are DFQATT and SNEGSKA (reference sequence). DNA for the CDR3: TGCAGTGCGGAGGGTAATGGTGAGCAGTTCCTC. Amino acids: CSAEGNGEQFL.

The chain combines TRBV24-1 with TRBJ2-3; D remains unclear. V lost 2 bases to trimming and J lost 2 bases, with 7 bases between them. The CDR3 sequence is 14 residues long. Germline CDR1 reads KGHDR; CDR2 reads SFDVKD. This chain's CDR3 is CATSDYSVTDTQYF. In nucleotides, the CDR3 is TGTGCCACCAGTGATTACTCCGTCACAGATACGCAGTATTTT.

The chain joins TRBV2 to TRBJ2-2; possible D gene TRBD1, 6 bases. The germline V gene has CDR1 SNHLY and CDR2 FYNNEI. This CDR3 is 15 amino acids long. Trimming removed 4 bases at V and 5 bases at J, with 14 bases between. The CDR3 protein is CASSVLAGATGELFF. The CDR3 DNA reads TGTGCCAGCAGTGTTTTGGCAGGGGCAACCGGGGAGCTGTTTTTT.

This clonotype is a singleton in its sample. The gene calls are TRBV19 and TRBJ2-7; TRBD1 agrees at 9 bases. The CDR3 has 15 amino acids. Germline-derived CDR1 and CDR2 are LNHDA and SQIVND (reference sequence). The V and J ends lost 4 bases and 2 bases, in that order; junction bases with no gene match: 6. In DNA form, the CDR3 reads TGTGCCAGTAGTACCGGGACAGGGTACCCCTACGAGCAGTACTTC. Its translation is CASSTGTGYPYEQYF.

The chain recombines TRBV6-1 with TRBJ1-1; possibly TRBD1 for D (5 bases). The V gene's germline CDR1 is MNHNS and CDR2 SASEGT. The CDR3 extends over 17 amino acids. The V and J ends lost 0 bases and 6 bases respectively, with 20 bases between them. The CDR3 loop reads CASSEAHGHFTTAEAFF. In DNA, the CDR3 is TGTGCCAGCAGTGAAGCTCACGGACACTTTACCACTGCTGAAGCTTTCTTT.

V usage is TRBV10-3 and J usage is TRBJ1-1; D is uncertain. Germline assignment: CDR1 ENHRY and CDR2 SYGVKD. V was cut by 2 bases and J by 5 bases, with 6 bases left in between. There are 12 residues in the CDR3. CDR3 nucleotides: TGTGCCATCAGTGAGGCTAGGACTGAAGCTTTCTTT. It yields the protein CAISEARTEAFF.

This clonotype was detected only a few times. The chain joins TRBV6-1 to TRBJ1-6; 8 positions match TRBD1. Germline V gene data show CDR1 as MNHNS and CDR2 as SASEGT. The ends lost 5 bases at V and 7 bases at J; junction bases unmatched: 7. This CDR3 is 15 amino acids long. The CDR3 bases are TGTGCCAGCAGTCCGGCCGGGACAGGAAATTCACCCCTCCACTTT. This translates into CASSPAGTGNSPLHF.

This clonotype was counted between two and nine times. The V gene is TRBV28, the J gene TRBJ2-6, with 9 bases matching TRBD1. Germline values: CDR1 MDHEN, CDR2 SYDVKM. This CDR3 comprises 16 residues. J was trimmed by 4 bases and V by 7 bases; bases with no gene match: 8. The CDR3 sequence is CASTGTGTSGANVLTF. The CDR3 DNA is TGTGCCAGCACCGGGACAGGGACCTCCGGGGCCAACGTCCTGACTTTC. Full variable domain (missing parts from reference TRBV28 and TRBJ2-6): DVKVTQSSRYLVKRTGEKVFLECVQDMDHENMFWYRQDPGLGLRLIYFSYDVKMKEKGDIPEGYSVSREKKERFSLILESASTNQTSMYLCASTGTGTSGANVLTFGAGSRLTVL.

This clonotype was observed at least ten times. This chain links TRBV5-1 with TRBJ2-3, with 7 bases identical to TRBD1. The CDR3 is 16 amino acids. V lost 4 bases and J lost 1; bases outside the gene matches: 9. In germline, CDR1 is SGHRS, CDR2 YFSETQ. The CDR3 reads CASSLNRDSGTDTQYF. In nucleotides, the CDR3 is TGCGCCAGCAGCCTAAATCGGGACAGCGGCACAGATACGCAGTATTTT.

The rearrangement links TRBV20-1 to TRBJ1-1, with TRBD1 matching 8 bases. V lost 6 bases, J lost 0 bases, and 9 bases stayed unmatched. CDR1 is DFQATT and CDR2 is SNEGSKA in the germline V gene (reference sequence). This CDR3 has 15 amino acids. The CDR3 bases are TGCAGTGCCCAGGGGGCACTTGAGGTGAACACTGAAGCTTTCTTT. Its translation: CSAQGALEVNTEAFF.

This clonotype was counted many times. The chain couples TRBV7-2 to TRBJ2-7, with D tentatively TRBD1 or TRBD2 (6 bases each). This CDR3 is built from 14 residues. V shed 5 bases and J shed 2 bases, with 13 bases lying between them. Germline V gene data show CDR1 as SGHTA and CDR2 as FQGNSA. The CDR3 protein is CASSPTGATYEQYF. CDR3 coding DNA: TGTGCCAGCAGCCCCACGGGGGCCACCTACGAGCAGTACTTC.

The chain carries TRBV10-3 and TRBJ1-2; 10 nucleotides line up with TRBD1. Germline V gene lookup returns CDR1 ENHRY and CDR2 SYGVKD. This CDR3 is built from 15 residues. V lost 3 bases, J lost 8 bases, and 9 bases stayed unmatched. The CDR3 DNA follows: TGTGCCATCAGTGAAGTCGGGACAGGGGTTGGCGGCTACACCTTC. Amino acids: CAISEVGTGVGGYTF.

This clonotype was found once. This may stem from a read error, because a much larger clone lies one nucleotide away. V gene TRBV11-2 combines with J gene TRBJ1-2; tentative D call: TRBD1 (5 bases). This CDR3 has 13 amino acids. Germline CDR1 and CDR2: SGHAT and FQNNGV. DNA for the CDR3: TGTGCCAGCAGCTTGGGGGAGGGCCGTGGCTCCACCTTC. Protein sequence: CASSLGEGRGSTF.

This clonotype was detected a few times. The chain links TRBV5-5 to TRBJ2-2; 7 nucleotides agree with TRBD1. V lost 4 bases and J lost 5; bases outside the gene matches: 5. The CDR3 sequence is 14 residues long. Germline lookup yields CDR1 SGHKS and CDR2 YYEKEE (reference sequence). CDR3 residues: CASSGNRGTGELFF. CDR3 bases: TGTGCCAGCAGCGGCAACAGGGGAACCGGGGAGCTGTTTTTT.

This clonotype was counted many times. V is TRBV12-3 or TRBV12-4 and J is TRBJ1-5; tentative D call: TRBD1 (5 bases). The length of the CDR3 is 12 residues. Trimming took 7 bases from V and 9 from J, leaving 13 bases between them. The DNA of the CDR3 is TGTGCCAGCAACCGGGGGAGGTCGCCCCAGCATTTT. It yields the protein CASNRGRSPQHF.

This clonotype was seen many times. The V call is TRBV5-1, the J call TRBJ2-5; maybe TRBD2 (6 bases). This CDR3 contains 16 residues. Between the trimmed V and J ends, which lost 4 bases and 4 bases, there was a span of 20 bases. In germline, CDR1 is SGHRS, CDR2 YFSETQ. The CDR3 nucleotides read TGCGCCAGCAGCCCCGGCGGGGCTCGGTCGGCAGAGACCCAGTACTTC. Its translation: CASSPGGARSAETQYF.